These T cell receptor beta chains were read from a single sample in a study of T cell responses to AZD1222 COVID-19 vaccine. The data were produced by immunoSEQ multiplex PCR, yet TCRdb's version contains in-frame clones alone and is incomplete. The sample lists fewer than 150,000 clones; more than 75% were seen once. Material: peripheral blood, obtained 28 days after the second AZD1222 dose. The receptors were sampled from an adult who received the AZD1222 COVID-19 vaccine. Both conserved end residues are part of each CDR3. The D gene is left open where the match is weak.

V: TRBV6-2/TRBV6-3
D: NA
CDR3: CASSQTIYGYTF

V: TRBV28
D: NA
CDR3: CASLESMAYAPLHF

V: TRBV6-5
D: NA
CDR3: CASGRLNTIYF

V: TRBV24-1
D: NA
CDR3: CATSDSGGGSGNTIYF

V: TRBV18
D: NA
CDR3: CASSPEGAGNTIYF

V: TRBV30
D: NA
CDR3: CAWSVAWASRPGELFF

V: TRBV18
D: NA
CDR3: CASSLRTEHQPQHF

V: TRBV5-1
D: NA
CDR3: CASSYSYYKDTEAFF

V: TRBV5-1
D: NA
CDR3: CASSLEGGSNQPQHF

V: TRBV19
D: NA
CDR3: CASQEGTSGEAQHF

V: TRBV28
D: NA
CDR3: CASSHRGTTSLNQPQHF

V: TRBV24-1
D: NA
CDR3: CATSLREQETQYF

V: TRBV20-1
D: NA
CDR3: CSARRGAEQYF

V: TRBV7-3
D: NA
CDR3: CASSLKGEDGYTF

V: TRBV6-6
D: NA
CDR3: CASTPQGLPEQYF

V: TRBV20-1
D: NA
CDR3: CSAQGRGFGF

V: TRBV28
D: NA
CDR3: CASSDRWYGYTF

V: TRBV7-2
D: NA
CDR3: CASSSPAPIGFNEKLFF

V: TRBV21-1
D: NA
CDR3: CASSKAHTTGDGSPLHF

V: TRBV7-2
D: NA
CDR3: CASSLVRGTYNEQFF